Shown below are 23 T cell receptor beta chains from a single sample sequenced in a study of cytomegalovirus exposure and HLA in healthy donors listed by TCRdb under 2017. The library was made by the immunoSEQ multiplex PCR assay. The table comes from immuneACCESS by way of TCRdb, which keeps in-frame sequences with V and J called. Part of the clones is missing from these tables; in studies checked, under half for an unresolved V gene and the rest for unknown reasons. In this sample the table shows about 220,000 clones, around 90% of which occur a single time. 0.85% to 1.2% of the sample goes to the ten largest clones. Material for sequencing was PBMCs. Receptors originate from a woman aged 18-29 years in good health and CMV-seronegative.

The V gene is TRBV18, the J gene TRBJ2-7; possibly TRBD1 for D (5 bases). Germline CDR1 and CDR2: KGHSH and LQKENI. The CDR3 loop spans 19 amino acids. Trimming took 4 bases from V and 3 from J, leaving 28 bases between them. CDR3 sequence reads: CASSRRIKIKGHRLYEQYF. The CDR3 DNA sequence: TGTGCCAGCTCACGACGAATTAAGATCAAGGGGCACCGTCTCTACGAGCAGTACTTC.

CDR3 region: CASSGLATQATNEKLFF. The CDR3 DNA sequence: TGTGCCAGCAGCGGCCTTGCGACACAAGCAACTAATGAAAAACTGTTTTTT. The V call is TRBV5-8, the J call TRBJ1-4; D gene unclear. CDR1 is SGHTS, CDR2 YDEGEE, per germline. V was trimmed by 4 bases and J by 0 bases, leaving 16 bases between them. The CDR3 is 17 amino acids.

This clone was seen a handful of times. The V call is TRBV28, the J call TRBJ1-5; 7 positions match TRBD1. The V segment lost 5 bases and the J segment 1 base; nucleotides outside the gene matches: 8. Germline assignment: CDR1 MDHEN and CDR2 SYDVKM. This CDR3 has 16 amino acids. CDR3: CASSPLRGPSNQPQHF. CDR3 nucleotide sequence: TGTGCCAGCAGTCCCTTGAGGGGGCCGAGCAATCAGCCCCAGCATTTT.

This clone was recorded a few times. The rearrangement joins TRBV7-9 to TRBJ2-7, with D maybe TRBD2 (6 bases). V lost 1 base, J lost 0 bases, and 13 bases lay in between. There are 16 residues in the CDR3. Germline V gene sequence: CDR1 SEHNR, CDR2 FQNEAQ (reference sequence). CDR3 region: CASSLGRVGSSYEQYF. CDR3 nucleotide sequence: TGTGCCAGCAGCTTAGGACGGGTCGGGAGCTCCTACGAGCAGTACTTC.

The chain has TRBV27 and TRBJ2-1; 7 bases align to TRBD2. Trimming cost V 6 bases and J 3 bases; bases outside gene matches: 14. This CDR3 has 17 amino acids. CDR1 is MNHEY and CDR2 is SMNVEV in the germline V gene (reference sequence). The CDR3 sequence is CASSDSGSFIGYNEQFF. CDR3 nucleotides: TGTGCCAGCAGCGATAGCGGGTCCTTTATTGGCTACAATGAGCAGTTCTTC.

This chain joins TRBV4-1 and TRBJ2-2; 13 bases agree with TRBD2. Losses at the gene ends were 1 base for V and 4 bases for J; bases not matched to a gene: 0. Germline V CDR1 and CDR2: MGHRA, YSYEKL. This CDR3 spans 16 amino acids. The CDR3 reads CASSQGLAGGTGELFF. The CDR3 DNA is TGCGCCAGCAGCCAAGGACTAGCGGGAGGCACCGGGGAGCTGTTTTTT.

This sequence joins TRBV4-2 and TRBJ2-7; TRBD2 is a possible D gene (6 bases). CDR3 length equals 15 residues. V gave up 1 base and J gave up 6 bases, with 16 bases separating them. CDR1 and CDR2 (germline): LGHNA, YNFKEQ. CDR3 region: CASSQASKLAPEQYF. CDR3 DNA: TGTGCCAGCAGCCAAGCCTCAAAACTAGCCCCCGAGCAGTACTTC.

V usage is TRBV18 and J usage is TRBJ1-1, with D unclear. The CDR3 spans 13 residues. Germline V lookup: CDR1 KGHSH, CDR2 LQKENI. V dropped 5 bases and J dropped 1 base, with 8 bases sitting between them. The CDR3 coding sequence is TGTGCCAGCTCATCAAACTCGAACACTGAAGCTTTCTTT. Translation: CASSSNSNTEAFF.

This clone was picked up a small number of times. The chain couples TRBV6-1 to TRBJ1-2; D is unresolved. Germline values: CDR1 MNHNS, CDR2 SASEGT. The V gene lost 6 bases and the J gene lost 0 bases, with 14 bases spanning the gap. This CDR3 spans 15 amino acids. The CDR3 DNA follows: TGTGCCAGCAGCGCCTCCGCCATAGCTAACTATGGCTACACCTTC. This sequence encodes CASSASAIANYGYTF.

The chain combines TRBV11-3 with TRBJ2-7; 8 positions match TRBD1. With V trimmed by 5 bases and J by 6 bases, 3 bases remained unmatched. This CDR3 is 12 amino acids long. The germline V gene has CDR1 SGHNT and CDR2 YENEEA. CDR3 sequence: CASSGTGREQYF. As DNA, the CDR3 is TGTGCCAGCAGCGGGACAGGTCGCGAGCAGTACTTC.

To note about this clone: The same CDR3 also results from other DNA sequences found in this sample. CDR3: CASSLQATNEKLFF. DNA for the CDR3: TGCGCCAGCAGCTTACAGGCTACTAATGAAAAACTGTTTTTT. The chain links TRBV5-1 to TRBJ1-4; the D gene is possibly TRBD1 (5 bases). Trimming stripped 2 bases from V and 2 bases from J, with 7 bases between. This CDR3 spans 14 amino acids. Germline CDR1 SGHRS, CDR2 YFSETQ.

This sequence joins TRBV13 and TRBJ2-1; 11 positions match TRBD2. This CDR3 has 16 residues. J lost 4 bases, V lost 3 bases, and 5 bases had no gene match. Germline CDR1 reads PRHDT; CDR2 reads FYEKMQ (reference sequence). The CDR3 DNA reads TGTGCCAGCAGCTTGAGGGGGACTAGCGGTTACAATGAGCAGTTCTTC. This codes for CASSLRGTSGYNEQFF.

In DNA form, the CDR3 reads TGTGCCAGCAGCGTAGAAGGAGCAAACAATGAGCAGTTCTTC. Its protein is CASSVEGANNEQFF. V is TRBV9 and J is TRBJ2-1; D call uncertain. The CDR3 has 14 amino acids. The germline gives CDR1 SGDLS, CDR2 YYNGEE. The germline V and J ends were trimmed by 0 bases and 5 bases, with 9 bases remaining between them.

The chain employs TRBV10-3 and TRBJ2-6; TRBD2 matches at 7 bases. Germline lookup yields CDR1 ENHRY and CDR2 SYGVKD. The CDR3 loop spans 16 amino acids. The CDR3 region has the DNA TGTGCAACAAGGGCGGGAGCCCCCTCTGGGGCCAACGTCCTGACTTTC. Translation gives CATRAGAPSGANVLTF.

The V call is TRBV30, the J call TRBJ1-2; possible D gene TRBD1, 5 bases. The CDR3 sequence is 11 residues long. V lost 5 bases and J 3 bases, leaving 7 bases between the germline ends. In germline, CDR1 is GTSNPN, CDR2 SVGIG (reference sequence). Written as DNA, the CDR3 is TGTGCCTGGGACAGTCACTATGGCTACACCTTC. It codes for CAWDSHYGYTF.

This clone came up once. The chain joins TRBV11-2 to TRBJ1-3; D might be TRBD1 (6 bases). The CDR3 length is 15 residues. V lost 5 bases, J lost 3 bases, and 14 bases lay in between. Germline V gene sequence: CDR1 SGHAT, CDR2 FQNNGV. CDR3 amino acids: CASSTYRASGNTIYF. DNA of the CDR3: TGTGCCAGCAGCACTTACAGGGCTAGTGGAAACACCATATATTTT.

This chain uses TRBV28 with TRBJ2-2; TRBD2 might be the D (5 bases). Between the trimmed V and J ends, which lost 8 bases and 3 bases, there was a span of 16 bases. The CDR3 loop spans 15 amino acids. Germline V lookup: CDR1 MDHEN, CDR2 SYDVKM. The CDR3, as DNA: TGTGCCAGCGGGCTCGACGCGAGGGACACCGGGGAGCTGTTTTTT. This gives the protein CASGLDARDTGELFF.

The chain uses TRBV4-1 and TRBJ1-5, with 9 bases lining up with TRBD1. The CDR3 extends over 15 amino acids. In germline, CDR1 is MGHRA, CDR2 YSYEKL. After removal of 4 bases from V and 5 bases from J, the junction contained 6 bases not matched to a gene. CDR3 amino acids: CASSRGTGPYQPQHF. The CDR3 coding sequence is TGCGCCAGCAGCCGAGGGACAGGGCCCTATCAGCCCCAGCATTTT.

This chain connects TRBV4-1 to TRBJ1-3; tentative D call: TRBD1 (6 bases). The CDR3 sequence is 16 residues long. Trimming stripped 4 bases from V and 4 bases from J, with 17 bases between. Germline CDR1 is MGHRA and CDR2 is YSYEKL. As DNA, the CDR3 is TGCGCCAGCAGCCGCCCGGGACATGCATTGGGAAACACCATATATTTT. Encoded protein: CASSRPGHALGNTIYF.

The rearrangement uses TRBV7-2 and TRBJ2-2; D remains ambiguous. The CDR3 consists of 14 residues. V lost 0 bases to trimming and J lost 7 bases, with 9 bases between them. Germline values: CDR1 SGHTA, CDR2 FQGNSA. The CDR3 DNA is TGTGCCAGCAGCTTAGCCCCGCGACTCGGGGAGCTGTTTTTT. Its protein is CASSLAPRLGELFF.

The chain is built from TRBV6-5 and TRBJ1-2; weak D call: TRBD1 (6 bases). The CDR3 sequence is 16 residues long. Germline loops: CDR1 MNHEY, CDR2 SVGAGI. Between the trimmed V and J ends, which lost 0 bases and 4 bases, there was a span of 15 bases. The CDR3 loop is CASSYSSAGASYGYTF. The CDR3 DNA is TGTGCCAGCAGTTACTCGTCGGCAGGGGCTTCCTATGGCTACACCTTC.

V gene TRBV19 combines with J gene TRBJ1-5, with D possibly being TRBD1 (5 bases). The V end was cut by 4 bases, the J end by 1 base, with 11 bases between. Germline V gives CDR1 LNHDA, CDR2 SQIVND (reference sequence). The CDR3 length is 15 residues. The CDR3: CASSSDQGSNQPQHF. The DNA for the CDR3 is TGTGCCAGTAGTAGCGATCAGGGAAGCAATCAGCCCCAGCATTTT.

The rearrangement joins TRBV5-1 to TRBJ2-3; 10 bases map to TRBD2. The CDR3 spans 16 residues. The V and J ends lost 4 bases and 2 bases, in that order; junction bases with no gene match: 7. Looked up from germline, CDR1 is SGHRS and CDR2 is YFSETQ. CDR3: CASSGTAGGYTDTQYF. The CDR3 DNA reads as TGCGCCAGCAGCGGAACAGCGGGAGGGTACACAGATACGCAGTATTTT.